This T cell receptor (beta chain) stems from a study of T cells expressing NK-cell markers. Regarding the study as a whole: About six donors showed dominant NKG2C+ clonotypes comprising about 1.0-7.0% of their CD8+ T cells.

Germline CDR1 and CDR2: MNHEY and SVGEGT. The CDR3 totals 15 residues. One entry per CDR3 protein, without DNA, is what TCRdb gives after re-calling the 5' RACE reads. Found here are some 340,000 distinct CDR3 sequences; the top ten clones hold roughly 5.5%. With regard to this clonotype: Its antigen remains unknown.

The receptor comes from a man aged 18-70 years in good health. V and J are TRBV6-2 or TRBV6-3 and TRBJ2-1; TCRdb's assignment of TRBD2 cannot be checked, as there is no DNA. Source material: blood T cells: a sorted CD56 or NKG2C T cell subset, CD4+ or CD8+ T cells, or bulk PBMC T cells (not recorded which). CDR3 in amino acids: CASRKRLAGSNEQFF.